The 19 T cell receptor beta chains reported below all come from one sample, sequenced in a study of control samples from healthy donors and cancer patients (TCRdb year 2020). The method behind the library was the immunoSEQ multiplex PCR assay. TCRdb limited this immuneACCESS table to in-frame rearrangements with V and J called. A share of clones is missing; checked studies link under half to unresolved V genes, and the rest is unexplained. This sample lists some 150,000 clones; 91% were detected once. The top ten clones comprise over 6% of the sample. Sample: blood. These receptors all come from a man between 18 and 35 years old in good health.

The V call is TRBV6-5, the J call TRBJ1-1; TRBD1 matches 9 bases. CDR3 size: 15 residues. Germline CDR1 reads MNHEY; CDR2 reads SVGAGI. Trimming at V came to 2 bases and at J to 5 bases, leaving 6 bases not matched to a gene. In DNA, the CDR3 is TGTGCCAGCAGTTACCGGACAGGGGAAGGGACTGAAGCTTTCTTT. Translated: CASSYRTGEGTEAFF.

This chain connects TRBV5-6 to TRBJ1-5, with D possibly TRBD1 on 6 matching bases. V dropped 2 bases and J dropped 4 bases, with 10 bases sitting between them. Germline V gene lookup returns CDR1 SGHDT and CDR2 YYEEEE. This CDR3 has 14 residues. CDR3 DNA sequence: TGTGCCAGCAGCTTTCAGGGGTTGAATCAGCCCCAGCATTTT. Translation: CASSFQGLNQPQHF.

This chain connects TRBV11-2 to TRBJ1-1, with unresolved D. V was pared by 1 base and J by 10 bases, with 13 bases between. This CDR3 is 13 amino acids long. Germline CDR1 reads SGHAT; CDR2 reads FQNNGV. CDR3 coding DNA: TGTGCCAGCAGCTTAGTCGGCTCGAGCAGAGCTTTCTTT. Its translation: CASSLVGSSRAFF. Looking up the rest from reference TRBV11-2 and TRBJ1-1 gives the full variable domain: EAGVAQSPRYKIIEKRQSVAFWCNPISGHATLYWYQQILGQGPKLLIQFQNNGVVDDSQLPKDRFSAERLKGVDSTLKIQPAKLEDSAVYLCASSLVGSSRAFFGQGTRLTVV.

The rearrangement joins TRBV10-1 to TRBJ2-5; D is unclear. The V and J ends lost 0 bases and 5 bases respectively, with 7 bases between them. Germline V gives CDR1 WNHNN, CDR2 SYGVQD (reference sequence). This CDR3 comprises 13 residues. Here the CDR3 reads CASSESWGETQYF. The DNA of the CDR3 is TGCGCCAGCAGTGAGTCTTGGGGTGAGACCCAGTACTTC.

The J gene is TRBJ2-3, the V gene TRBV9, with D tentatively TRBD1 (7 bases). The V end lost 3 bases, the J end lost 4 bases, and 15 bases lay between the germline ends. CDR3 size: 15 residues. Per germline, CDR1 SGDLS and CDR2 YYNGEE. CDR3 sequence reads: CASSAQGGLADTQYF. DNA for the CDR3: TGTGCCAGCAGCGCCCAGGGGGGCCTCGCAGATACGCAGTATTTT.

The V call is TRBV28, the J call TRBJ2-2; D gene ambiguous. Germline V gene data show CDR1 as MDHEN and CDR2 as SYDVKM. Between the trimmed V and J ends, which lost 6 bases and 2 bases, there was a span of 4 bases. The CDR3 spans 12 residues. The CDR3 protein is CASRVNTGELFF. The CDR3 DNA is TGTGCCAGCAGGGTAAACACCGGGGAGCTGTTTTTT.

The chain joins TRBV11-2 to TRBJ1-1; no definite D call. CDR1 and CDR2 (germline): SGHAT, FQNNGV. Between the trimmed V and J ends, which lost 2 bases and 8 bases, there was a span of 15 bases. The CDR3 covers 14 residues. The CDR3 DNA reads as TGTGCCAGCAGCTTATGGCGTGGGAACGGCGAAGCTTTCTTT. Protein sequence: CASSLWRGNGEAFF.

The rearrangement uses TRBV9 and TRBJ2-5; no clear D gene. With 0 bases removed from V and 1 base from J, the gap between germline ends came to 10 bases. The CDR3 spans 15 residues. CDR1 and CDR2 from the germline V gene are SGDLS and YYNGEE. The CDR3 sequence: CASSVAMVGQETQYF. CDR3 nucleotide sequence: TGTGCCAGCAGCGTAGCTATGGTCGGCCAAGAGACCCAGTACTTC.

This clone was seen once. V gene TRBV28 combines with J gene TRBJ2-5; TRBD2 matches 10 bases. The germline V gene encodes CDR1 MDHEN and CDR2 SYDVKM. Trimming cost V 4 bases and J 2 bases; bases outside gene matches: 4. The length of the CDR3 is 15 residues. The CDR3 DNA sequence: TGTGCCAGCAGTTGGACTAGCGGTCCTCAAGAGACCCAGTACTTC. Translating it yields CASSWTSGPQETQYF.

The chain employs TRBV7-3 and TRBJ2-2, with D perhaps assigned TRBD1 or TRBD2 (5 bases each). Trimming removed 2 bases from V and 6 bases from J, with 10 bases in between. Per germline, CDR1 SGHTA and CDR2 FQGTGA. The CDR3 has 14 residues. CDR3 coding DNA: TGTGCCAGCAGCTTAGGGGGTGGGGCCGGGGAGCTGTTTTTT. Its translation: CASSLGGGAGELFF.

This chain uses TRBV2 with TRBJ1-2; D gene ambiguous. The CDR3 has 13 amino acids. Trimming took 7 bases from V and 2 from J, leaving 11 bases between them. Looked up from germline, CDR1 is SNHLY and CDR2 is FYNNEI. The CDR3 nucleotides are TGTGCCAGCACCGGGGATTTAAACTATGGCTACACCTTC. Amino acids: CASTGDLNYGYTF.

The chain is built from TRBV19 and TRBJ1-4; D gene unclear. This CDR3 spans 12 amino acids. V was cut by 8 bases and J by 4 bases, with 8 bases left in between. Germline CDR1 reads LNHDA; CDR2 reads SQIVND (reference sequence). In DNA, the CDR3 is TGTGCCAGTTCGGTGTATAATGAAAAACTGTTTTTT. This encodes CASSVYNEKLFF.

J is TRBJ1-4 and V is TRBV7-9; TRBD1 aligns across 7 bases. CDR3 length: 14 amino acids. V was clipped by 5 bases and J by 8 bases; unmatched bases: 8. Germline lookup yields CDR1 SEHNR and CDR2 FQNEAQ (reference sequence). In nucleotides, the CDR3 is TGTGCCAGCAGCGAGTTGACAGGGAGGGAAAAACTGTTTTTT. Translated: CASSELTGREKLFF.

This chain links TRBV7-6 with TRBJ2-5; 11 bases fit TRBD2. V lost 5 bases to trimming and J lost 5 bases; unmatched junction nucleotides: 4. Looked up from germline, CDR1 is SGHVS and CDR2 is FNYEAQ. The CDR3 spans 14 residues. The CDR3 DNA reads TGTGCCAGCAGCGCCTTAGCGGGGGGGGAGACCCAGTACTTC. It translates to CASSALAGGETQYF.

This chain connects TRBV19 to TRBJ2-5, with 7 bases fitting TRBD1. The trim removed 4 bases at V and 5 bases at J, leaving 10 bases unmatched. The CDR3 loop spans 15 amino acids. Germline V gene lookup returns CDR1 LNHDA and CDR2 SQIVND (reference sequence). The CDR3 region has the DNA TGTGCCAGTAGTACCGAACAGGGGATTGAGGAGACCCAGTACTTC. This translates into CASSTEQGIEETQYF.

The rearrangement links TRBV7-3 to TRBJ1-3; D remains ambiguous. V lost 5 bases and J 4 bases, leaving 9 bases between the germline ends. Per germline, CDR1 SGHTA and CDR2 FQGTGA. CDR3 length equals 13 residues. The CDR3 is CASSIQGGNTIYF. The CDR3 nucleotides are TGTGCCAGCAGCATACAAGGAGGAAACACCATATATTTT.

This clone was detected once. The rearrangement links TRBV7-9 to TRBJ1-1; D unresolved. Between the trimmed V and J ends, which lost 2 bases and 2 bases, there was a span of 6 bases. This CDR3 contains 13 residues. Germline loops: CDR1 SEHNR, CDR2 FQNEAQ (reference sequence). The CDR3 nucleotides read TGTGCCAGCAGCTTATGGGATAACACTGAAGCTTTCTTT. Protein: CASSLWDNTEAFF.

The chain combines TRBV11-2 with TRBJ1-1; D ambiguous. The CDR3 consists of 13 residues. Germline CDR1 reads SGHAT; CDR2 reads FQNNGV. The ends were cut back, 0 bases at V and 5 bases at J, with 7 bases in the middle. The CDR3 protein is CASSLEGGTEAFF. The CDR3, as DNA: TGTGCCAGCAGCTTAGAGGGAGGAACTGAAGCTTTCTTT.

This chain links TRBV3-1 (or the pseudogene TRBV3-2) with TRBJ2-5, with D maybe TRBD2 (7 bases). This CDR3 region has 19 residues. The V gene's germline CDR1 is LGHDT and CDR2 YNNKEL (reference sequence). Trimming pared 3 bases from V and 2 bases from J, leaving 25 bases between. The CDR3 coding sequence is TGTGCCAGCAGCCAGGACCTCGGCCAATGGGGGGGCGGTCAAGAGACCCAGTACTTC. Translated, it gives CASSQDLGQWGGGQETQYF.